This is a list of T cell receptor beta chains from one sample in a study of blood T cell repertoires in COVID-19. Repertoires were generated with immunoSEQ multiplex PCR, while TCRdb's copy carries only in-frame clones and drops some. The data show roughly 120,000 clones, approximately 85% seen once. Sequenced sample: peripheral blood. The origin of the receptors is a woman aged 60-70 years with acute or convalescent COVID-19. Both conserved end residues are part of each CDR3. Each record gives: J gene, V gene, CDR3 length, clone size, D gene, CDR3 protein, CDR3 DNA. D genes are given only for firm matches. Size is omitted from some rows. Given values are once, few, many or a class for expanded clones.

TRBJ2-3 TRBV2 15 - TRBD1 CASSATGGRTDTQYF TGTGCCAGCAGTGCTACAGGGGGCAGAACAGATACGCAGTATTTT
TRBJ1-3 TRBV9 16 - - CASSVAFGGAGNTIYF TGTGCCAGCAGCGTAGCTTTTGGGGGGGCTGGAAACACCATATATTTT
TRBJ1-6 TRBV6-2/TRBV6-3 15 - TRBD1 CASSSTGGDNSPLHF TGTGCCAGCAGTTCGACAGGGGGAGATAATTCACCCCTCCACTTT
TRBJ2-1 TRBV9 15 - TRBD2 CASSGTSGVYNEQFF TGTGCCAGCAGCGGAACTAGCGGGGTTTACAATGAGCAGTTCTTC
TRBJ1-6 TRBV5-1 14 - - CASSLDGIGSPLHF TGCGCCAGCAGCTTGGACGGGATTGGATCACCCCTCCACTTT
TRBJ1-3 TRBV2 15 - - CASSEDTSSGNTIYF TGTGCCAGCAGTGAAGACACCAGCTCTGGAAACACCATATATTTT
TRBJ1-2 TRBV5-1 15 - - CASYPDRTDPYGYTF TGCGCCAGCTACCCCGACCGGACAGACCCGTATGGCTACACCTTC
TRBJ2-1 TRBV6-5 16 - TRBD1 CASSYRGLSSYNEQFF TGTGCCAGCAGTTACAGGGGGCTTAGCTCCTACAATGAGCAGTTCTTC
TRBJ1-5 TRBV6-1 20 - - CASSEAKGIGGAYSNQPQHF TGTGCCAGCAGTGAAGCGAAGGGGATCGGGGGGGCGTATAGCAATCAGCCCCAGCATTTT
TRBJ2-7 TRBV3-1/TRBV3-2 17 - TRBD2 CASSQTRTSGGAPEQYF TGTGCCAGCAGCCAAACGCGTACTAGCGGGGGGGCTCCCGAGCAGTACTTC
TRBJ1-2 TRBV7-8 14 - - CASRREFGDYGYTF TGTGCCAGCCGAAGGGAGTTTGGGGACTATGGCTACACCTTC
TRBJ2-1 TRBV30 17 once TRBD2 CAWSDEGQGLAYNEQFF TGTGCCTGGAGTGACGAGGGGCAGGGACTAGCCTACAATGAGCAGTTCTTC
TRBJ2-5 TRBV2 14 - - CASKSWTDGGTQYF TGTGCCAGCAAAAGTTGGACTGACGGAGGGACCCAGTACTTC
TRBJ2-1 TRBV5-4 16 - TRBD1 CASSSPRDRLYNEQFF TGTGCCAGCAGTTCGCCGAGGGACAGGCTCTACAATGAGCAGTTCTTC
TRBJ1-1 TRBV9 15 once - CASSADERGLTEAFF TGTGCCAGCAGCGCGGACGAAAGGGGACTCACTGAAGCTTTCTTT
TRBJ1-2 TRBV6-1 16 - TRBD1 CASSEIGDRGGYGYTF TGTGCCAGCAGCGAAATTGGGGACAGGGGTGGCTATGGCTACACCTTC